This T cell receptor beta chain was sequenced for a study of T cells in Graves' hyperthyroidism and ophthalmopathy. RNA transcripts provided the source from which TCR beta CDR3 regions were amplified. First-round RT-PCR with HTBI primers amplified the TCR CDR3 region. TCRdb re-called the multiplex PCR reads through MiXCR, storing one row per CDR3 protein. The sample includes about 600,000 distinct CDR3 sequences, about 14% seen only once; the top ten take 7.1%. Clinical Activity Scores of at least 3, NOSPECS grades of at least 4 and durations under 3 months characterized ophthalmopathy patients. V lost 4 bases and J 7 bases, leaving 16 bases between the germline ends. The CDR3 consists of 14 residues. Germline V gives CDR1 ENHRY, CDR2 SYGVKD. This clonotype has at least ten counts.

Material: blood. The origin of this receptor is a woman younger than 35 with Graves' ophthalmopathy. The chain links TRBV10-3 to TRBJ1-1; a weak D match, TRBD1 (5 bases). The CDR3 is CAISGTGTRGEAFF. The CDR3 DNA follows: TGTGCCATCAGTGGCACCGGGACCCGGGGTGAAGCTTTCTTT.